The 19 T cell receptor beta chains reported below all come from one sample, sequenced in a study of human T cells and chemical hapten exposure. MiXCR was run by TCRdb on the RACE reads, yielding one entry per CDR3 protein. The data contain 65,000 to 80,000 distinct CDR3 sequences, around a tenth of them singletons. Time point in this sample: patch test 1, 2 weeks after DPC sensitization. Sample treatment: therapeutic diphenylcyclopropenone sensitization with weekly scalp DPC. The sample in question was whole blood, obtained in connection with sensitization to the hapten diphenylcyclopropenone (DPC). The receptors shown here come from a woman aged 50 to 65 with alopecia areata. Some clones in this sample may be carry-over from other donors' samples.

The chain recombines TRBV11-3 with TRBJ2-3, with TRBD1 matching 7 bases. After removal of 5 bases from V and 2 bases from J, the junction contained 7 bases not matched to a gene. The CDR3 spans 15 residues. Germline V gene lookup returns CDR1 SGHNT and CDR2 YENEEA. The DNA for the CDR3 is TGTGCCAGCAGCATCCTGACAGGGACCACAGATACGCAGTATTTT. As protein: CASSILTGTTDTQYF. Using reference TRBV11-3 and TRBJ2-3 for the parts outside the CDR3, the full variable domain is EAGVVQSPRYKIIEKKQPVAFWCNPISGHNTLYWYLQNLGQGPELLIRYENEEAVDDSQLPKDRFSAERLKGVDSTLKIQPAELGDSAVYLCASSILTGTTDTQYFGPGTRLTVL.

The rearrangement uses TRBV5-4 and TRBJ2-7; 9 bases map to TRBD1. V shed 5 bases and J 4 bases; nucleotides not matched to a gene: 7. The CDR3 extends over 14 amino acids. CDR1 SGHNT and CDR2 YYREEE come from the germline V gene (reference sequence). CDR3 amino acids: CASSSPTGGYEQYF. CDR3 in DNA: TGTGCCAGCAGTTCCCCGACAGGGGGTTACGAGCAGTACTTC.

This clonotype was seen only a few times. The chain uses TRBV6-1 and TRBJ2-2; perhaps TRBD2 as D (6 bases). The germline gives CDR1 MNHNS, CDR2 SASEGT. Trimming left V 0 bases short and J 7 bases short, with 12 bases between. There are 15 residues in the CDR3. In nucleotides, the CDR3 is TGTGCCAGCAGTGAAGCAGGAGGGAGGCTCGGGGAGCTGTTTTTT. This encodes CASSEAGGRLGELFF.

This clonotype has more than one count but fewer than ten. The rearrangement joins TRBV21-1 to TRBJ2-3; the table's D call of TRBD2 was not tested on the DNA. TRBV21-1 is a pseudogene segment. The CDR3 spans 19 residues. This CDR3 is CASSDLAGGPDWGTDTQYF. In DNA form, the CDR3 reads TGTGCCAGCAGCGATCTAGCGGGAGGGCCTGACTGGGGCACAGATACGCAGTATTTT.

This clonotype was picked up a small number of times. This rearrangement joins TRBV18 to TRBJ2-7; TRBD2 matches 7 bases. V gave up 3 bases and J gave up 2 bases; unmatched junction bases: 4. Germline values: CDR1 KGHSH, CDR2 LQKENI. This CDR3 region has 14 residues. Here the CDR3 DNA reads TGTGCCAGCTCACCGGGGGGGATCCCCTACGAGCAGTACTTC. It yields the protein CASSPGGIPYEQYF.

V usage is TRBV11-2 and J usage is TRBJ2-1; D might be TRBD2 (5 bases). Germline V gene data show CDR1 as SGHAT and CDR2 as FQNNGV. V was cut by 5 bases and J by 4 bases, with 12 bases left in between. This CDR3 comprises 14 residues. In nucleotides, the CDR3 is TGTGCCAGCAGCAGGGTTCGCGGGTACAATGAGCAGTTCTTC. Translated: CASSRVRGYNEQFF.

This clonotype has at least ten counts. The chain uses TRBV18 and TRBJ2-5, with D maybe TRBD2 (5 bases). This CDR3 is built from 13 residues. The germline V gene has CDR1 KGHSH and CDR2 LQKENI. V was cut by 6 bases and J by 1 base, with 9 bases left in between. CDR3 DNA sequence: TGTGCCAGCTCGTCTAGCATCCAAGAGACCCAGTACTTC. Translated, it gives CASSSSIQETQYF.

The J gene is TRBJ2-1, the V gene TRBV12-3 or TRBV12-4; the D is unclear. The germline V and J ends were trimmed by 6 bases and 12 bases, with 15 bases remaining between them. This CDR3 has 12 amino acids. CDR3 sequence: CASRLPGSRQFF. CDR3 bases: TGTGCCAGCAGACTCCCCGGGTCCCGGCAGTTCTTC.

This chain uses TRBV10-2 with TRBJ2-1; D not certain. Trimming shortened V by 6 bases and J by 0 bases, and 6 bases separated the two germline ends. The CDR3 runs to 13 residues. CDR1 and CDR2 from the germline V gene are WSHSY and SAAADI. CDR3 in DNA: TGCGCCAGCAGAGATAGCTCCTACAATGAGCAGTTCTTC. Residues: CASRDSSYNEQFF.

The V gene is TRBV13, the J gene TRBJ2-3, with no clear D. Germline V CDR1 and CDR2: PRHDT, FYEKMQ (reference sequence). This CDR3 is built from 14 residues. V lost 2 bases and J 8 bases, leaving 14 bases between the germline ends. The CDR3 sequence is CASSLIDRRGTQYF. In DNA, the CDR3 is TGTGCCAGCAGCTTAATAGATCGCAGAGGTACGCAGTATTTT. The full variable domain, rest sourced from reference TRBV13 and TRBJ2-3, is AAGVIQSPRHLIKEKRETATLKCYPIPRHDTVYWYQQGPGQDPQFLISFYEKMQSDKGSIPDRFSAQQFSDYHSELNMSSLELGDSALYFCASSLIDRRGTQYFGPGTRLTVL.

The rearrangement joins TRBV12-3 or TRBV12-4 to TRBJ2-7, with a tentative D call TRBD2 (6 bases). The CDR3 loop spans 13 amino acids. Trimming stripped 6 bases from V and 9 bases from J, with 18 bases between. The CDR3 sequence: CASRGYGGRVQYF. The CDR3, as DNA: TGTGCCAGCAGGGGCTACGGGGGTCGGGTGCAGTACTTC.

This clonotype has a count of ten or more. The gene calls are TRBV6-4 and TRBJ1-2; 11 bases match TRBD1. This CDR3 is built from 13 residues. V lost 5 bases and J lost 8; bases outside the gene matches: 4. Germline V gene sequence: CDR1 MRHNA, CDR2 SNTAGT. Written as DNA, the CDR3 is TGTGCCAGCAGTCCCGGACAGGGGGCCGGCTACACCTTC. Amino acid sequence: CASSPGQGAGYTF.

V usage is TRBV11-2 and J usage is TRBJ2-7, with D unclear. V was shortened by 1 base and J by 2 bases, with 6 bases between the two germline ends. CDR3 size: 13 residues. Germline-derived CDR1 and CDR2 are SGHAT and FQNNGV. CDR3 in DNA: TGTGCCAGCAGCTTAGGCGAGACCTACGAGCAGTACTTC. Its translation: CASSLGETYEQYF.

The chain recombines TRBV29-1 with TRBJ2-3; D gene ambiguous. Per germline, CDR1 SQVTM and CDR2 ANQGSEA. Deletions cut 4 bases from V and 1 base from J, with 3 bases between. CDR3 length equals 11 residues. The CDR3 loop is CSVGGTDTQYF. The CDR3 DNA sequence: TGCAGCGTTGGCGGCACAGATACGCAGTATTTT.

This chain connects TRBV29-1 to TRBJ1-3; weak D call: TRBD1 (6 bases). The V end lost 7 bases, the J end lost 0 bases, and 13 bases lay between the germline ends. This CDR3 is 14 amino acids long. CDR1 SQVTM and CDR2 ANQGSEA come from the germline V gene. The CDR3 spells CSASRDISGNTIYF. Written as DNA, the CDR3 is TGCAGCGCGTCCCGGGACATCTCTGGAAACACCATATATTTT.

This chain uses TRBV7-3 with TRBJ2-2; 9 positions agree with TRBD1. With V trimmed by 5 bases and J by 5 bases, 6 bases remained unmatched. CDR3 size: 15 residues. The germline CDR1 and CDR2 sequences are SGHTA and FQGTGA. The CDR3 here is CASSPQGAVTGELFF. The CDR3 nucleotides are TGTGCCAGCAGCCCACAGGGGGCGGTGACCGGGGAGCTGTTTTTT.

There are a few counts of this clonotype. V is TRBV7-2 and J is TRBJ2-3; D unclear. From germline, CDR1 is SGHTA and CDR2 FQGNSA. Trimming stripped 3 bases from V and 0 bases from J, with 7 bases between. The CDR3 contains 14 residues. CDR3 protein: CASSLTQSTDTQYF. The CDR3 DNA sequence: TGTGCCAGCAGCTTGACACAAAGCACAGATACGCAGTATTTT.

This clonotype was recorded at least ten times. The chain combines TRBV3-1 with TRBJ2-3; the D is unclear. CDR1 is LGHDT and CDR2 is YNNKEL in the germline V gene (reference sequence). Trimming cost V 2 bases and J 6 bases, with 6 bases left between them. The CDR3 length is 12 residues. CDR3 sequence: CASSQTADTQYF. The CDR3 DNA is TGTGCCAGCAGCCAAACAGCGGATACGCAGTATTTT.

J is TRBJ2-1 and V is TRBV6-2 or TRBV6-3, with D perhaps TRBD1 (12 bases). The CDR3 is made up of 20 amino acids. V gave up 0 bases and J gave up 8 bases, with 29 bases separating them. CDR1 and CDR2 (germline): MNHEY, SVGEGT. CDR3 sequence: CASSYSPGTGGLAGGYEQFF. The CDR3, as DNA: TGTGCCAGCAGTTACTCACCGGGGACAGGGGGCCTAGCGGGAGGATATGAGCAGTTCTTC.